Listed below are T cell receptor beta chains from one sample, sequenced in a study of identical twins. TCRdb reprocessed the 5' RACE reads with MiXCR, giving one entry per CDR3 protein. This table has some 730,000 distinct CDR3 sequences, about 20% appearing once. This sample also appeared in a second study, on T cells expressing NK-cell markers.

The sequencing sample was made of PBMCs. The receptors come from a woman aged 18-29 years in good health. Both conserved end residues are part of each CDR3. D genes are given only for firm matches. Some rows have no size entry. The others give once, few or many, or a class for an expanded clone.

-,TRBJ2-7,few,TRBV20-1,CSASSADSYEQYF,TGCAGTGCTAGTTCAGCGGACTCCTACGAGCAGTACTTC
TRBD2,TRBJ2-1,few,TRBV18,CASSQTSGSSYNEQFF,TGTGCCAGCTCACAGACTAGCGGGAGCTCCTACAATGAGCAGTTCTTC
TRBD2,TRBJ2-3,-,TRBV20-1,CSARGVAGGVDTQYF,TGCAGTGCTCGCGGTGTAGCGGGGGGAGTGGATACGCAGTATTTT
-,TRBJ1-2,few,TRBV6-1,CASSEALKSGYTF,TGTGCCAGCAGTGAAGCGCTCAAATCGGGCTACACCTTC
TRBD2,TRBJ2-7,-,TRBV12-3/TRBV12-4,CASSGGGGGPYEQYF,TGTGCCAGCAGTGGGGGTGGGGGGGGACCCTACGAGCAGTACTTC
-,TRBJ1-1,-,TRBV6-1,CASREIQGSTEAFF,TGTGCCAGCAGGGAAATACAGGGTAGCACTGAAGCTTTCTTT
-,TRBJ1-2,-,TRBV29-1,CSVATGDDYGYTF,TGCAGCGTGGCCACCGGGGACGACTATGGCTACACCTTC
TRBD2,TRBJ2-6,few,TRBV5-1,CASSLLLRGERGANVLTF,TGCGCCAGCAGCTTGCTACTTCGGGGGGAGCGAGGGGCCAACGTCCTGACTTTC
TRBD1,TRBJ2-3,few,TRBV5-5,CASMFEPGQGISTDTQYF,TGTGCCAGCATGTTCGAGCCCGGACAGGGCATAAGCACAGATACGCAGTATTTT
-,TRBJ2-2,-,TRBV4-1,CASSQEHYGELFF,TGCGCCAGCAGCCAAGAACATTACGGGGAGCTGTTTTTT
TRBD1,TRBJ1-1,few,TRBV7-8,CASSSVTGGEAFF,TGTGCCAGCAGTTCCGTAACAGGGGGAGAAGCTTTCTTT
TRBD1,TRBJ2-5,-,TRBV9,CASSVRTGLGEETQYF,TGTGCCAGCAGCGTACGGACAGGTTTAGGAGAAGAGACCCAGTACTTC
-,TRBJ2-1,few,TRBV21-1,CASNLSGGGYNEQFF,TGTGCCAGCAACCTTAGCGGGGGGGGGTACAATGAGCAGTTCTTC
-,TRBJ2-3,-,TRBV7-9,CASLGTRDLHPTDTQYF,TGTGCCAGCCTGGGGACCCGGGACCTACACCCCACAGATACGCAGTATTTT
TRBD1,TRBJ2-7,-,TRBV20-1,CSAPLGTVYEQYF,TGCAGTGCTCCTCTAGGGACAGTCTACGAGCAGTACTTC
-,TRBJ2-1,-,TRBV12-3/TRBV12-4,CASSWAGESYNEQFF,TGTGCCAGCAGTTGGGCAGGGGAATCCTACAATGAGCAGTTCTTC
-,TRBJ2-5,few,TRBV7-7,CASSLGGAGSETQYF,TGTGCCAGCAGCTTAGGGGGAGCAGGGAGCGAGACCCAGTACTTC
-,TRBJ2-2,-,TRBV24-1,CATAAVAGELFF,TGTGCCACCGCGGCAGTTGCCGGGGAGCTGTTTTTT